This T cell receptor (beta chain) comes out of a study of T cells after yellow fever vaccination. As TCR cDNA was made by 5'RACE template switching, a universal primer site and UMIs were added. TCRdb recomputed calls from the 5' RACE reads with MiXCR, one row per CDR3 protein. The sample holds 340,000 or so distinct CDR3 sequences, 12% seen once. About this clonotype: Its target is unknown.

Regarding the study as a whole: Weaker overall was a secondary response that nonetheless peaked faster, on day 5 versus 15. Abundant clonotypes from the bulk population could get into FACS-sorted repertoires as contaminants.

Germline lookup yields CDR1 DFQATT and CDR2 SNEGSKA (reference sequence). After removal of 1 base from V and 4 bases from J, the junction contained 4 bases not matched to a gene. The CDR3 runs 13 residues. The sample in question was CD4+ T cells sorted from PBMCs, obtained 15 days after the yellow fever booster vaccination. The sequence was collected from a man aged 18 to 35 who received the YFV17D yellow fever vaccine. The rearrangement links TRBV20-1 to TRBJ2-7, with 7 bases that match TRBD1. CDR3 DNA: TGCAGTGCTAGAGGAGGGGGCGTTTACGAGCAGTACTTC. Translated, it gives CSARGGGVYEQYF.